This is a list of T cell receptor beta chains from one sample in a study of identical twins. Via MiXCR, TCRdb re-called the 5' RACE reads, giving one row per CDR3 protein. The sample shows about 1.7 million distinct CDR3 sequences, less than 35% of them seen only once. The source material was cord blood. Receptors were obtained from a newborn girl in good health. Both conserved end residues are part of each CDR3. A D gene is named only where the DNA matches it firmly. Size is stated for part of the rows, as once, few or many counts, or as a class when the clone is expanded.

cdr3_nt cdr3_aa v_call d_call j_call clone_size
TGTGCCAGCAGTTACCGGGGGCTTAAGAGGAATGAGCAGTTCTTC CASSYRGLKRNEQFF TRBV6-2/TRBV6-3 - TRBJ2-1 few
TGTGCCAGCAGCAAAGTTCCCAGGGGGCGTGAAGCTTTCTTT CASSKVPRGREAFF TRBV21-1 - TRBJ1-1 -
TGCAGTGCTAGAGGCGGGACACTTTACAATGAGCAGTTCTTC CSARGGTLYNEQFF TRBV20-1 - TRBJ2-1 -
TGTGCCAGCAGGGACTATTCGTTCGGGACAGGGGGCCTCACTGAAGCTTTCTTT CASRDYSFGTGGLTEAFF TRBV6-1 TRBD1 TRBJ1-1 -
TGTGCCAGCAGCGGCGGGCTTCTTAACACCGGGGAGCTGTTTTTT CASSGGLLNTGELFF TRBV3-1 - TRBJ2-2 few
TGTGCCAGCAGTTTATGGGGGACTAGCGGCTACGAGCAGTACTTC CASSLWGTSGYEQYF TRBV27 TRBD2 TRBJ2-7 many
TGTGCCAGCAGCCATATAAAAGGTAGGGGGACCTCCTACGAGCAGTACTTC CASSHIKGRGTSYEQYF TRBV4-2 - TRBJ2-7 once
TGCAGTGCTCCCCGACTAGCGGGAGAAAACATTCAGTACTTC CSAPRLAGENIQYF TRBV20-1 TRBD2 TRBJ2-4 few
TGCGCCAGCAGCTTGGCAACTAGCGGCCCCTACGAGCAGTACTTC CASSLATSGPYEQYF TRBV11-2 TRBD2 TRBJ2-7 many
TGCAGTGCCCTTACTTCAAAAACTAGCGCAGCCTACGAGCAGTACTTC CSALTSKTSAAYEQYF TRBV20-1 TRBD2 TRBJ2-7 -
TGTGCCAGCAGCCACGGGACTAGCGGGAGGGCTAACATTCAGTACTTC CASSHGTSGRANIQYF TRBV28 TRBD2 TRBJ2-4 few
TGTGCCAGCAGTTTTAGCCAGGCGGCAGGTTACAATGAGCAGTTCTTC CASSFSQAAGYNEQFF TRBV12-3/TRBV12-4 - TRBJ2-1 -
TGTGCCAGCAGGCGCAAACTAGCGGGGGTATACAATGAGCAGTTCTTC CASRRKLAGVYNEQFF TRBV27 TRBD2 TRBJ2-1 -
TGTGCCAGCAGCTTCCCCGGGGGCCTCAATTCACCCCTCCACTTT CASSFPGGLNSPLHF TRBV7-9 - TRBJ1-6 few
TGCAGCGTTGTCCCTGAAGCAAACGGCTACACCTTC CSVVPEANGYTF TRBV29-1 - TRBJ1-2 few
TGTGCCAGCAGTTTCCCCTCCGACAGGGAAGAGTCACCCCTCCACTTT CASSFPSDREESPLHF TRBV12-3/TRBV12-4 TRBD1 TRBJ1-6 few
TGTGCCAGCGGTTACGGGACTAGCGGGTACAATGAGCAGTTCTTC CASGYGTSGYNEQFF TRBV6-2/TRBV6-3 TRBD2 TRBJ2-1 -
TGTGCCAGCAGCCAAGAAATCCCCCATATGGGCGCCCTAACGTCAGATACGCAGTATTTT CASSQEIPHMGALTSDTQYF TRBV4-2 - TRBJ2-3 -
TGCGCCAGCAGCCTGGATACTACCTCCTACGAGCAGTACTTC CASSLDTTSYEQYF TRBV5-1 - TRBJ2-7 -
TGTGCCAGCAGCAAAGGGTGGGGTTGGGATCAGCCCCAGCATTTT CASSKGWGWDQPQHF TRBV21-1 - TRBJ1-5 once
TGTGCCAGCAGGATCATGGTGAACACTGAAGCTTTCTTT CASRIMVNTEAFF TRBV7-2 - TRBJ1-1 -
TGCAGCGTTGAACAGGGACGAGGGGCGGGCTACGAGCAGTACTTC CSVEQGRGAGYEQYF TRBV29-1 - TRBJ2-7 few
TGCGCCAGCCGGGGACAGGAAGATACAGATACGCAGTATTTT CASRGQEDTDTQYF TRBV5-1 TRBD1 TRBJ2-3 few
TGTGCCAGCAGCGTAGGACAGATGAGCTCCTACGAGCAGTACTTC CASSVGQMSSYEQYF TRBV7-9 - TRBJ2-7 -
TGCAGCGTTGACGGTGGGCTATACGAGCAGTACTTC CSVDGGLYEQYF TRBV29-1 - TRBJ2-7 -